Listed here is a single TCR beta chain. What it binds is unknown. The assay was immunoSEQ multiplex PCR, and TCRdb's table has in-frame clones only and misses some. Of roughly 100,000 clones in the sample, 86% are singletons; the top ten hold 5%. This sample is part of a study of T cell responses to AZD1222 COVID-19 vaccine. Germline trimming cut 4 bases from V and 0 bases from J; bases unmatched to any gene: 9. From germline, CDR1 is SGHKS and CDR2 YYEKEE (reference sequence). This CDR3 comprises 19 residues. Study-level findings and limits: A rise in Spike-specific TCR breadth and depth followed two AZD1222 doses. Seropositive at baseline were only a handful of AZD1222 recipients. Vaccine-associated CD4 TCRs spanned spike, dominant at 160-218 and 743-854. Variant regions that are unmutated are reportedly the target of nearly half of spike-specific TCRs.

The rearrangement links TRBV5-5 to TRBJ2-3; 15 bases are shared with TRBD2. The specimen comprised peripheral blood, sampled on day 0 of AZD1222 vaccination. This TCR derives from an adult in good health. The CDR3 protein is CASSRYGLAGGTSTDTQYF. DNA for the CDR3: TGTGCCAGCAGCCGTTACGGACTAGCGGGGGGGACTAGCACAGATACGCAGTATTTT.